Following are 7 T cell receptor beta chains from one sample sequenced in a study of blood T cell repertoires in COVID-19. Clones were sequenced by immunoSEQ multiplex PCR, and TCRdb holds only the in-frame ones, with some missing. The table shows about 59,000 clones, with around four fifths occurring only once. Sequencing input: peripheral blood. The receptors stem from a woman in her 70s with acute or convalescent COVID-19.

This clone appeared a few times. The CDR3 nucleotides read TGTGCCAGCAGTAACAGACAGGGGCGCCCTTATGGCTACACCTTC. The encoded protein is CASSNRQGRPYGYTF. This chain uses TRBV6-2 or TRBV6-3 with TRBJ1-2, with 8 nucleotides matching TRBD1. This CDR3 contains 15 residues. CDR1 is MNHEY, CDR2 SVGEGT, per germline. With 5 bases clipped from V and 5 bases from J, the junction kept 10 bases outside the gene matches.

This chain links TRBV24-1 with TRBJ2-1; 7 positions match TRBD2. The V segment lost 2 bases and the J segment 9 bases; nucleotides outside the gene matches: 9. This CDR3 contains 15 residues. CDR1 is KGHDR and CDR2 is SFDVKD in the germline V gene. CDR3 residues: CATSDSGRGYGEQFF. CDR3 sequence (DNA): TGTGCCACCAGTGATTCCGGGCGGGGGTATGGTGAGCAGTTCTTC.

The rearrangement joins TRBV18 to TRBJ2-7; 9 positions agree with TRBD1. The CDR3 runs to 14 residues. V shed 2 bases, J shed 7 bases, and the junction held 6 bases outside the gene matches. CDR1 and CDR2 (germline): KGHSH, LQKENI. The CDR3 is CASSPGQGIGEQYV. CDR3 nucleotide sequence: TGTGCCAGCTCACCAGGACAGGGGATCGGAGAGCAGTACGTC.

The rearrangement joins TRBV7-9 to TRBJ2-1, with TRBD1 matching over 8 bases. The CDR3 spans 15 residues. V was clipped by 8 bases and J by 1 base; unmatched bases: 7. CDR1 and CDR2 (germline): SEHNR, FQNEAQ (reference sequence). The CDR3 reads CASGHRDRSYNEQFF. The CDR3 DNA is TGTGCCAGCGGCCACCGGGACAGGTCCTACAATGAGCAGTTCTTC.

The chain joins TRBV12-3 or TRBV12-4 to TRBJ1-5; a possible D gene is TRBD1 (5 bases). This CDR3 contains 12 residues. Between the trimmed V and J ends, which lost 6 bases and 10 bases, there was a span of 13 bases. For the CDR3, the DNA is TGTGCCAGCAGGCCGCAACAGGCACCCCAGCATTTT. The encoded protein is CASRPQQAPQHF.

As regards this clone: The sample holds other DNA sequences that translate to the same CDR3. The chain carries TRBV11-2 and TRBJ1-6, with 8 bases aligning to TRBD1. The trim removed 0 bases at V and 6 bases at J, leaving 1 base unmatched. The CDR3 sequence is 15 residues long. Germline values: CDR1 SGHAT, CDR2 FQNNGV. The CDR3 sequence: CASSLETGGNSPLHF. The CDR3 DNA is TGTGCCAGCAGCTTAGAAACAGGGGGTAATTCACCCCTCCACTTT.

This chain joins TRBV7-9 and TRBJ1-4; 8 bases are a match to TRBD1. Germline loops: CDR1 SEHNR, CDR2 FQNEAQ (reference sequence). After removal of 4 bases from V and 6 bases from J, the junction contained 4 bases not matched to a gene. CDR3 length: 14 residues. CDR3 DNA sequence: TGTGCCAGCAGCTCCAGGGGGCGCGATGAAAAACTGTTTTTT. Protein: CASSSRGRDEKLFF.